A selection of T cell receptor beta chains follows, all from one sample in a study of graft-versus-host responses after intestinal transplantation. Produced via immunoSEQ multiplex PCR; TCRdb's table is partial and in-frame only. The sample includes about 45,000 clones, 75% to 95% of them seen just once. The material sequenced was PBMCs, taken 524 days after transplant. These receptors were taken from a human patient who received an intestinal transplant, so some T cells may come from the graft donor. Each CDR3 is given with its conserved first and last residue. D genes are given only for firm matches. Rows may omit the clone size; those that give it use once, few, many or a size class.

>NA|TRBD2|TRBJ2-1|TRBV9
TGTGCCAGCAGCGTAGCTGGACTAGCGGGAGACAATGAGCAGTTCTTC
CASSVAGLAGDNEQFF
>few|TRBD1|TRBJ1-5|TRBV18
TGTGCCAGCTCATCGGGACAGATCTCCCAGCCCCAGCATTTT
CASSSGQISQPQHF
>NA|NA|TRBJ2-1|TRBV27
TGTGCCAGCAGTTTGGCCCCTTTTGAGGGGCCGTTCTTC
CASSLAPFEGPFF
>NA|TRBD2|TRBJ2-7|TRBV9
TGTGCCAGCAGCGTTAGCGGGAGTAAAGGTTACGAGCAGTACTTC
CASSVSGSKGYEQYF
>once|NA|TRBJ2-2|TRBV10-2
TGCGCCAGCAGTCCCGGGACGGCAACCGGGGAGCTGTTTTTT
CASSPGTATGELFF
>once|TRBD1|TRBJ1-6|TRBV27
TGTGCCAGCAGTTCCCCGGGACAGTATAATTCACCCCTCCACTTT
CASSSPGQYNSPLHF
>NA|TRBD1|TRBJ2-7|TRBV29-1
TGCAGCGCTGGGTGGGAGACAGGGTCATACGAGCAGTACTTC
CSAGWETGSYEQYF
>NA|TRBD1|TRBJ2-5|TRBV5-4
TGTGCCAGCAGCACAGGGGGCTCGGAGACCCAGTACTTC
CASSTGGSETQYF
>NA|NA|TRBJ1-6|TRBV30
TGTGCCTGGAGCCTCCAACCGGGGGACGGCAATTCACCCCTCCACTTT
CAWSLQPGDGNSPLHF
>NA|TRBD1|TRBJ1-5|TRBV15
TGTGCCACCAGCACCGGACAGGGGCTCGGTCAGCCCCAGCATTTT
CATSTGQGLGQPQHF
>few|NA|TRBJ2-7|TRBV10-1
TGCGCCAGCAGTGAGTCTCGGACTGTGAGCTCCTACGAGCAGTACTTC
CASSESRTVSSYEQYF
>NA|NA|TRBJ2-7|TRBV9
TGTGCCAGCAGCGTGGAGGGACTGGGTGGCGAGCAGTACTTC
CASSVEGLGGEQYF
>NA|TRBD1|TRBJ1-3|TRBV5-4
TGTGCCAGCAGCGCCGGACAGGGGATGGGAAACACCATATATTTT
CASSAGQGMGNTIYF
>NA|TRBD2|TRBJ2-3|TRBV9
TGTGCCAGCACCCGAGAGACTAGCGGGAGAGGCACAGATACGCAGTATTTT
CASTRETSGRGTDTQYF
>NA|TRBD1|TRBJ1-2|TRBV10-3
TGTGCCATCACTCGGACAGGTGACTATGGCTACACCTTC
CAITRTGDYGYTF
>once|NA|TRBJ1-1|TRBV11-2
TGTGCCAGCAGCCTCAGGGGAGGGTACACTGAAGCTTTCTTT
CASSLRGGYTEAFF
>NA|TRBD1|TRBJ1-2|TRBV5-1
TGCGCCAGCAGGCCGGGACAGGGGGCCCAGAACTATGGCTACACCTTC
CASRPGQGAQNYGYTF
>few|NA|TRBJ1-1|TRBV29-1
TGCAGCGTTGGAGGGTTTACTGAAGCTTTCTTT
CSVGGFTEAFF
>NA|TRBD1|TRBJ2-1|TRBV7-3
TGTGCCAGCAGCCCACAGGGGGCTTTGAACAATGAGCAGTTCTTC
CASSPQGALNNEQFF
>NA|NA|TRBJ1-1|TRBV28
TGTGCCAGCAGTTTGAAGGAGGATGAAGCTTTCTTT
CASSLKEDEAFF
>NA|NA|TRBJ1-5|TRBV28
TGTGCCAGCAGTTCGGGGGAATTGTGGGCAGAGTATAGCAATCAGCCCCAGCATTTT
CASSSGELWAEYSNQPQHF
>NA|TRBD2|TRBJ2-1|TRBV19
TGTGCCAGTAGCCCGGGACTAGCGGGAGGCAATGAGCAGTTCTTC
CASSPGLAGGNEQFF
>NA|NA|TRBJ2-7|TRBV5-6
TGTGCCAGCAGCATGGGACTTTTCTCCTACGAGCAGTACTTC
CASSMGLFSYEQYF
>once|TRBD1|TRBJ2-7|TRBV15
TGTGCCATCGGACAGGGATCCTACGAGCAGTACTTC
CAIGQGSYEQYF
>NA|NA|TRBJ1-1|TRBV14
TGTGCCAGCAGCCAAGAGAGGGTGGGCACTGAAGCTTTCTTT
CASSQERVGTEAFF
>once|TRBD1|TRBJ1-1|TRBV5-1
TGCGCCAGCAGCCTAAGGACAGGGCTAATAAACACTGAAGCTTTCTTT
CASSLRTGLINTEAFF
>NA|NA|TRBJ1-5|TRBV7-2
TGTGCCAGCAGCCCGACAGTCGGTAGCAATCAGCCCCAGCATTTT
CASSPTVGSNQPQHF
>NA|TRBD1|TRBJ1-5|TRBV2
TGTGCCAGCAGTGTCCGGGACAGGGGCAATCAGCCCCAGCATTTT
CASSVRDRGNQPQHF
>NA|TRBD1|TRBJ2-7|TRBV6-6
TGTGCCAGCACTCAACAGGGGAGCCCTTTAGGCGAGCAGTACTTC
CASTQQGSPLGEQYF